This TCR beta chain was sequenced during a study of blood T cell repertoires in COVID-19. Looking at the study overall: In each case, the material was cDNA or gDNA derived from T cells, B-cell-depleted T cells, or PBMCs.

As handled by the study authors: Amplification of reference gene primers was used by the study to estimate nucleated cell counts. Repertoires were generated with immunoSEQ multiplex PCR, while TCRdb's copy carries only in-frame clones and drops some. Clonal size and the V and J genes are those of that table, whereas D and trimming came from the DNA. Seen here are about 130,000 clones, about 81% observed once, and the top ten hold more than 3%. CDR1 and CDR2 from the germline V gene are SQVTM and ANQGSEA. V was trimmed by 7 bases and J by 1 base, leaving 13 bases between them. This CDR3 region has 13 residues.

This receptor was taken from a woman in her 50s with acute or convalescent COVID-19. This rearrangement joins TRBV29-1 to TRBJ1-1; D possibly corresponds to TRBD1 (5 bases). The sequenced sample was peripheral blood. The CDR3 loop reads CSAQGGSNTEAFF. DNA of the CDR3: TGCAGCGCCCAGGGAGGGTCGAACACTGAAGCTTTCTTT.